This passage covers 2 T cell receptor beta chains from one sample sequenced in a study of T cell responses to AZD1222 COVID-19 vaccine (dated by TCRdb to the early 2020s). The library was built by means of the immunoSEQ multiplex PCR assay. TCRdb obtained this table from immuneACCESS and retained in-frame rearrangements with V and J assigned. These tables miss some clones; where compared with another copy, unresolved V genes account for less than half of the shortfall, and the remainder is unexplained. For this sample there are about 120,000 clones; more than 85% appear just once. The top ten hold approximately 5.1% of the sample. This specimen's time point label, interpreted: about 28 days (+/-7) after the second vaccine dose. The source was peripheral blood, collected 28 days after the second AZD1222 dose. The receptors shown here come from an adult who received the AZD1222 COVID-19 vaccine.

There are a few counts of this clone. The CDR3 reads CASSRTGSTNEKLFF. The CDR3 DNA reads as TGTGCCAGCAGTCGAACAGGATCAACTAATGAAAAACTGTTTTTT. This sequence joins TRBV5-4 and TRBJ1-4, with a possible D match to TRBD1 (5 bases). CDR1 and CDR2 from the germline V gene are SGHNT and YYREEE (reference sequence). Trimming took off 5 bases at V and 0 bases at J, with 11 bases between the two ends. CDR3 length: 15 amino acids.

The chain is built from TRBV10-3 and TRBJ1-3; D remains unclear. Germline values: CDR1 ENHRY, CDR2 SYGVKD. CDR3 length: 14 residues. V was pared by 3 bases and J by 0 bases, with 6 bases between. This CDR3 is CAISEVVSGNTIYF. The CDR3 DNA is TGTGCCATCAGTGAAGTGGTCTCTGGAAACACCATATATTTT.